This T cell receptor (beta chain) was identified during a study of blood T cell repertoires in COVID-19. Study information: PBMCs, B-cell-depleted T cells, or T cells were the source of the cDNA or gDNA that made up the material.

In the source study's methods: Quantification of nucleated cells was approximated via reference gene primer amplification. Method: immunoSEQ multiplex PCR; TCRdb's copy keeps in-frame clones and lacks some. V, J and clone size are those of that table, while D and trimming were read from the DNA. This table has some 180,000 clones, roughly four fifths appearing once. This clone was seen many times. J was trimmed by 0 bases and V by 5 bases; bases with no gene match: 7. Germline CDR1 reads MGHRA; CDR2 reads YSYEKL. The CDR3 runs to 16 residues. The TCR was taken from a human donor in a cohort sampled during active COVID-19. The J gene is TRBJ1-3, the V gene TRBV4-1; TRBD1 agrees at 7 bases. Sequenced input: peripheral blood. This chain's CDR3 is CASSFPRDSSGNTIYF. Written as DNA, the CDR3 is TGCGCCAGCAGCTTCCCCCGGGACAGCTCTGGAAACACCATATATTTT.